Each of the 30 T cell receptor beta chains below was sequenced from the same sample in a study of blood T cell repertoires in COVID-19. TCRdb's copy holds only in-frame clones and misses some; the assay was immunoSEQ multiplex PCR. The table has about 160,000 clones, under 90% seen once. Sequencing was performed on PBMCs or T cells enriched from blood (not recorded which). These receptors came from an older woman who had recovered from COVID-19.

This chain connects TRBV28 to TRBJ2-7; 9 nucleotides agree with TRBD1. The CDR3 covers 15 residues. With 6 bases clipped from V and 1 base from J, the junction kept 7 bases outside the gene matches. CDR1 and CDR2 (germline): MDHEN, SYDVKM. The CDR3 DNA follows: TGTGCCAGCAGGGGACCCGGGACAGGGTCCTACGAGCAGTACTTC. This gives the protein CASRGPGTGSYEQYF.

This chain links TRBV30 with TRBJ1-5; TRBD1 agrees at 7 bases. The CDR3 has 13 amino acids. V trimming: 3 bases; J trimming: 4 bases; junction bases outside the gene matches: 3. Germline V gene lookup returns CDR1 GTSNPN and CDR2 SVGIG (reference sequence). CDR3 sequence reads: CAWSGQENQPQHF. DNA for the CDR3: TGTGCCTGGAGCGGACAGGAGAATCAGCCCCAGCATTTT.

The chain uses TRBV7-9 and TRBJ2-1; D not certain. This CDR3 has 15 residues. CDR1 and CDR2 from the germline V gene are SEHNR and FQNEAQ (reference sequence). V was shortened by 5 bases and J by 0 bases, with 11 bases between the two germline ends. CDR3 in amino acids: CASSPRRSSYNEQFF. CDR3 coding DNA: TGTGCCAGCAGCCCCCGCCGGAGCTCCTACAATGAGCAGTTCTTC.

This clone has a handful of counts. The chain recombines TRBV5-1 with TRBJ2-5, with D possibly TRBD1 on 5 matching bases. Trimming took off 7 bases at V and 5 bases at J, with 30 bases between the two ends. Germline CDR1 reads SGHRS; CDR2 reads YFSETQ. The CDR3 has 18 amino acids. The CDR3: CASGLGLLDSPRWETQYF. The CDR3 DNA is TGCGCCAGCGGGCTTGGGTTACTCGACAGCCCCAGGTGGGAGACCCAGTACTTC. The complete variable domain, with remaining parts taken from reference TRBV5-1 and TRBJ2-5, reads KAGVTQTPRYLIKTRGQQVTLSCSPISGHRSVSWYQQTPGQGLQFLFEYFSETQRNKGNFPGRFSGRQFSNSRSEMNVSTLELGDSALYLCASGLGLLDSPRWETQYFGPGTRLLVL.

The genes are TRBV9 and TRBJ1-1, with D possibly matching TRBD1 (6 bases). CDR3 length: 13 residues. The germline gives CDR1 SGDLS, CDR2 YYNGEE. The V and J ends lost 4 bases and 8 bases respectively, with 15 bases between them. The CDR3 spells CASSSGLTGEAFF. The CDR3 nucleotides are TGTGCCAGCAGCTCCGGTCTAACAGGGGAAGCTTTCTTT.

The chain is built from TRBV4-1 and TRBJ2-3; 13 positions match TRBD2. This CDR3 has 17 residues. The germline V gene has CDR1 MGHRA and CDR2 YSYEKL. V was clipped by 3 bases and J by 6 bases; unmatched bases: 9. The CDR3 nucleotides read TGCGCCAGCAGCCACCCCACTAGCGGGGGGGCTGCGGATACGCAGTATTTT. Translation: CASSHPTSGGAADTQYF.

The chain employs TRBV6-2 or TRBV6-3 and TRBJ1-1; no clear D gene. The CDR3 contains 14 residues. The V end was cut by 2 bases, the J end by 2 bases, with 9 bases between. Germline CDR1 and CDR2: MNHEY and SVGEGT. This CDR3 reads CASSYVSRNTEAFF. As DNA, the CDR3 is TGTGCCAGCAGTTACGTCAGTCGAAACACTGAAGCTTTCTTT.

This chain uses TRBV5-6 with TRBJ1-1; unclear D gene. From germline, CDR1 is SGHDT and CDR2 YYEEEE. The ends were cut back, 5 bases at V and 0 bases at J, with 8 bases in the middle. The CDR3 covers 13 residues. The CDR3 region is CASSLVMNTEAFF. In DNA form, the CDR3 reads TGTGCCAGCAGTTTAGTGATGAACACTGAAGCTTTCTTT. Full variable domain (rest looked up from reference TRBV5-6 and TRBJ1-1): DAGVTQSPTHLIKTRGQQVTLRCSPKSGHDTVSWYQQALGQGPQFIFQYYEEEERQRGNFPDRFSGHQFPNYSSELNVNALLLGDSALYLCASSLVMNTEAFFGQGTRLTVV.

The CDR3, as DNA: TGTGCCAGCAGCTTATTTATGCTCCCGGACAGTGAGATCCCCTACGAGCAGTACTTC. Its translation is CASSLFMLPDSEIPYEQYF. The chain has TRBV7-9 and TRBJ2-7; the D gene is possibly TRBD1 (6 bases). V lost 2 bases and J lost 2, with 25 bases in between. The CDR3 loop spans 19 amino acids. Germline CDR1 and CDR2: SEHNR and FQNEAQ (reference sequence).

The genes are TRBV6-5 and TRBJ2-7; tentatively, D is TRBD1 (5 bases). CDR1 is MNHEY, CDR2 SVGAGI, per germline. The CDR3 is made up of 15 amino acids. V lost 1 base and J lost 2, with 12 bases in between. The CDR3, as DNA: TGTGCCAGCAGTTACTTCCAGGGTGGTACCTACGAGCAGTACTTC. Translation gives CASSYFQGGTYEQYF.

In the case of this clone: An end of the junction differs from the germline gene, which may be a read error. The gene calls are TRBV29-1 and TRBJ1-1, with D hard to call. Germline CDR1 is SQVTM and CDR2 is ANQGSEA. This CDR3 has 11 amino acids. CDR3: CSVDTSTVAFF. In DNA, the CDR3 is TGCAGCGTTGATACTTCCACTGTAGCTTTCTTT. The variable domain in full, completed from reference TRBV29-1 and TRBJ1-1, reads SAVISQKPSRDICQRGTSLTIQCQVDSQVTMMFWYRQQPGQSLTLIATANQGSEATYESGFVIDKFPISRPNLTFSTLTVSNMSPEDSSIYLCSVDTSTVAFFGQGTRLTVV.

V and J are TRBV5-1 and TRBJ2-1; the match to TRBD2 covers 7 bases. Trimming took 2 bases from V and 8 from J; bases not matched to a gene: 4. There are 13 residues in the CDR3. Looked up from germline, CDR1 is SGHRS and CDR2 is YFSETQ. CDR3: CASSFGLVDEQFF. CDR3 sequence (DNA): TGCGCCAGCAGCTTCGGACTAGTCGATGAGCAGTTCTTC.

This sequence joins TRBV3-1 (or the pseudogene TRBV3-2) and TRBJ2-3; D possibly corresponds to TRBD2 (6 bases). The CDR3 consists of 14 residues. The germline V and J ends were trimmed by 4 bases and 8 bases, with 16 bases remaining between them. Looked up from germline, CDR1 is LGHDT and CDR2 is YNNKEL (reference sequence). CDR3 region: CASSRPGGEGTQYF. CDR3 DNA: TGTGCCAGCAGCCGGCCCGGAGGGGAAGGTACGCAGTATTTT.

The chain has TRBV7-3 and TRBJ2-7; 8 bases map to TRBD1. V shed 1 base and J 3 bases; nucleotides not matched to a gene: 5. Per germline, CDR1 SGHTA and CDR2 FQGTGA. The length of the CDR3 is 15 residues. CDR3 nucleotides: TGTGCCAGCAGCTTAAAATCAGGGGGCGACTACGAGCAGTACTTC. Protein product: CASSLKSGGDYEQYF.

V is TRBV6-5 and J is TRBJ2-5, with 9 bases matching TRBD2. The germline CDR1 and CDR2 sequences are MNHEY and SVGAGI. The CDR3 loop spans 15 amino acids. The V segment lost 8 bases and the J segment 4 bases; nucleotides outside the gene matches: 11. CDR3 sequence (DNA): TGTGCCAGCGCCTCCCAGCGGGGGGCGTCAGAGACCCAGTACTTC. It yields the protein CASASQRGASETQYF.

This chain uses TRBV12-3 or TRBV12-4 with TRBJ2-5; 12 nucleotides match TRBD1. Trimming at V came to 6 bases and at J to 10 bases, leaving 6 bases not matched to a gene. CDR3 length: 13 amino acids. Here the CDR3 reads CASRSGQGADQYF. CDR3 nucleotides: TGTGCCAGCAGGTCGGGACAGGGGGCGGACCAGTACTTC.

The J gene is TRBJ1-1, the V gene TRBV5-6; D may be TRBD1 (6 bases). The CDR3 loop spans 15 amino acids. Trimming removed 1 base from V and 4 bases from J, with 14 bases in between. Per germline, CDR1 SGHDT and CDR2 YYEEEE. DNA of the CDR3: TGTGCCAGCAGCTTGCAGGGGCAGGGCGGCACTGAAGCTTTCTTT. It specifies CASSLQGQGGTEAFF. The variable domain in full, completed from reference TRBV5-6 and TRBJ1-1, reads DAGVTQSPTHLIKTRGQQVTLRCSPKSGHDTVSWYQQALGQGPQFIFQYYEEEERQRGNFPDRFSGHQFPNYSSELNVNALLLGDSALYLCASSLQGQGGTEAFFGQGTRLTVV.

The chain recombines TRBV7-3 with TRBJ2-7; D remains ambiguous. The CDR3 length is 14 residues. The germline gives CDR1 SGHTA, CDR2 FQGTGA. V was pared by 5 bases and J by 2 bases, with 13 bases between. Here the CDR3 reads CASSPTDGAYEQYF. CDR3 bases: TGTGCCAGCAGCCCAACCGACGGAGCCTACGAGCAGTACTTC.

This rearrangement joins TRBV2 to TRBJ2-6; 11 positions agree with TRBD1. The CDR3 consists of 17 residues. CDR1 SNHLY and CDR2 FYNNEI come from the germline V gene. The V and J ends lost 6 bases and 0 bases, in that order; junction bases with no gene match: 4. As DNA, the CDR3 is TGTGCCAGCAGGAGGGACAGGGGGGACTCTGGGGCCAACGTCCTGACTTTC. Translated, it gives CASRRDRGDSGANVLTF.

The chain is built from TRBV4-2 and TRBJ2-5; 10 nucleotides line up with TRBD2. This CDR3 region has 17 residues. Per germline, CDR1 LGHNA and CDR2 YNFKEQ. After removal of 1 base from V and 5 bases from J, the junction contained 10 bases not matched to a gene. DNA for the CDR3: TGTGCCAGCAGCCAAGGGTCCAGCGGGGGGGCCGGCGAGACCCAGTACTTC. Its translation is CASSQGSSGGAGETQYF.

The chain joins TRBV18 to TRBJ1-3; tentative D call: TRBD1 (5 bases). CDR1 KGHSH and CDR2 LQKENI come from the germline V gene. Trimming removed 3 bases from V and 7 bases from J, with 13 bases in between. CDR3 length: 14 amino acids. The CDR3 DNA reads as TGTGCCAGCTCACCGGGGGGGATGCCGAACACCATATATTTT. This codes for CASSPGGMPNTIYF. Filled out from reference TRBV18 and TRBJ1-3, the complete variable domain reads NAGVMQNPRHLVRRRGQEARLRCSPMKGHSHVYWYRQLPEEGLKFMVYLQKENIIDESGMPKERFSAEFPKEGPSILRIQQVVRGDSAAYFCASSPGGMPNTIYFGEGSWLTVV.

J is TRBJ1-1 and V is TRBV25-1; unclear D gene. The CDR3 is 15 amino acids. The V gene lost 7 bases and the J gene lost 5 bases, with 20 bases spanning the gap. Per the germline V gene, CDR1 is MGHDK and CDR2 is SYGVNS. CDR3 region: CASNLAGQLWTEAFF. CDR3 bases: TGTGCCAGCAATCTAGCCGGGCAACTGTGGACTGAAGCTTTCTTT.

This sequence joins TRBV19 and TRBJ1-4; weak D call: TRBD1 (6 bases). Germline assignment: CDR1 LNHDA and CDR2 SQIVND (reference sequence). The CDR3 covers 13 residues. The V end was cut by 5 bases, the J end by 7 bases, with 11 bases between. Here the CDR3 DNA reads TGTGCCAGTAGTTATCAGGGGAGTGAAAAACTGTTTTTT. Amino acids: CASSYQGSEKLFF.

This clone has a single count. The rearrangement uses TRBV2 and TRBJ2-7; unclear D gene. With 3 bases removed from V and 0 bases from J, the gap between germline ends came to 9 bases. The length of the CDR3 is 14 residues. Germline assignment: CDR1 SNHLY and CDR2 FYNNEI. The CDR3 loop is CASSEGSSSYEQYF. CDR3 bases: TGTGCCAGCAGTGAGGGCAGTAGCTCCTACGAGCAGTACTTC.

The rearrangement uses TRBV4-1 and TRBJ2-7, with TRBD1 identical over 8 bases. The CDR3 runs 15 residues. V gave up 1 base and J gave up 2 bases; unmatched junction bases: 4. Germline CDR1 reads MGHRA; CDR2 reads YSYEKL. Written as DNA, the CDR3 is TGCGCCAGCAGCCAAGGACAGGGGTTAGCCTACGAGCAGTACTTC. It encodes CASSQGQGLAYEQYF.

The CDR3 sequence: CASLNRHCYEQYF. The CDR3 nucleotides are TGTGCCAGCCTAAACAGACACTGCTACGAGCAGTACTTC. V and J are TRBV21-1 and TRBJ2-7; the table's TRBD1 call for D was not verified on the DNA. TRBV21-1 is flagged as a pseudogene. The CDR3 extends over 13 amino acids.

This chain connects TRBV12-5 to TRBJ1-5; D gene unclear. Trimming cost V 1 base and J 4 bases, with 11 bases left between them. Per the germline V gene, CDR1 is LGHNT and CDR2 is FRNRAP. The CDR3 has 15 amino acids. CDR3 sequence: CASGLGEGRNQPQHF. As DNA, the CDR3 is TGTGCTAGTGGTTTGGGGGAAGGGAGGAATCAGCCCCAGCATTTT. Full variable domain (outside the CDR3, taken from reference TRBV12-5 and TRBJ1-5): DARVTQTPRHKVTEMGQEVTMRCQPILGHNTVFWYRQTMMQGLELLAYFRNRAPLDDSGMPKDRFSAEMPDATLATLKIQPSEPRDSAVYFCASGLGEGRNQPQHFGDGTRLSIL.

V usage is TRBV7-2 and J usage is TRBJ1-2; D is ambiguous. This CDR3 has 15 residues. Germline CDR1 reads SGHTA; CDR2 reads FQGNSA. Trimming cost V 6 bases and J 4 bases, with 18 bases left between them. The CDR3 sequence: CASRQTSPHPYGYTF. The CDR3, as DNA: TGTGCCAGCAGACAAACCTCGCCCCACCCCTATGGCTACACCTTC.

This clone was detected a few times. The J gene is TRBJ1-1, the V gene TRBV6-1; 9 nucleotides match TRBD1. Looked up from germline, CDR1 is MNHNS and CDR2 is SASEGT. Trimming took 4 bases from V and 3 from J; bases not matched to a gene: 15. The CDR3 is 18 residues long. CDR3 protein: CASSVPVARTGEYTEAFF. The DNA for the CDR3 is TGTGCCAGCAGTGTCCCCGTTGCCAGGACAGGGGAGTACACTGAAGCTTTCTTT.

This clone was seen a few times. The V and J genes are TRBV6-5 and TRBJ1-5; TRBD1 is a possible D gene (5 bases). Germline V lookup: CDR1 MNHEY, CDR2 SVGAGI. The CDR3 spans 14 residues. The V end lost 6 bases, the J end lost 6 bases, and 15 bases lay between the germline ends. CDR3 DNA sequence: TGTGCCAGCAGCCCAGTACCGGGGGTTCAGCCCCAGCATTTT. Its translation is CASSPVPGVQPQHF.